This TCR beta chain comes out of a study of T-cell memory formation after mild COVID-19. TCRdb reprocessed the 5' RACE reads via MiXCR and lists one record per CDR3 protein. Here the sample spans about 130,000 distinct CDR3 sequences, 5% to 6.5% being singletons. This clonotype has only a few counts. Sequenced material: PBMCs or a T cell subset sorted from them (not recorded which). The TCR sequence derives from an adult woman who had mild COVID-19 (a few samples of this study predate the infection). Cell type and time point are not known.

CDR3 sequence: CASSSLSAGKQETQYF. The CDR3 bases are TGTGCCAGCAGTTCCCTTAGCGCCGGAAAACAAGAGACCCAGTACTTC. The V gene is TRBV12-3 or TRBV12-4, the J gene TRBJ2-5, with a weak D call TRBD2 (5 bases). V lost 4 bases and J lost 2, with 17 bases in between. The CDR3 covers 16 residues.